A selection of T cell receptor beta chains follows, all from one sample in a study of blood T cell repertoires in COVID-19. The repertoire was sequenced with immunoSEQ multiplex PCR; TCRdb's copy has only in-frame clones and lacks some. The table has about 140,000 clones, 60% to 80% seen once. Input material: peripheral blood. Every receptor here comes from a woman aged 45 to 65 with active or convalescent COVID-19. CDR3s include the opening cysteine and the closing phenylalanine or tryptophan. The D gene is left open where the match is weak.

j_gene,d_gene,v_gene,CDR3aa
TRBJ2-4,TRBD1,TRBV30,CAWSPYTGTGKNIQYF
TRBJ1-1,.,TRBV30,CAWRQEGTEAFF
TRBJ2-5,TRBD2,TRBV13,CASSLVGLAGVQETQYF
TRBJ1-5,.,TRBV19,CASSIWSLTVSNQPQHF
TRBJ2-2,.,TRBV4-3,CASSQDPLTGELFF
TRBJ1-2,TRBD1,TRBV30,CACLRGTGTGSGGYTF
TRBJ1-2,.,TRBV6-1,CASSEQGTGMAGYTF
TRBJ2-2,.,TRBV7-3,CASSARDSNTGELFF
TRBJ2-1,.,TRBV5-1,CASTGLQDNEQFF
TRBJ1-1,.,TRBV5-4,CASSPGTITEAFF
TRBJ2-2,.,TRBV10-3,CAIGGTENPGELFF
TRBJ1-1,.,TRBV30,CAWNRQPDTEAFF
TRBJ2-3,.,TRBV19,CASSISAGKPTDTQYF
TRBJ1-1,.,TRBV7-8,CASSPTLKTVVGEAFF
TRBJ2-5,.,TRBV7-2,CASSLARNRQETQYF